The entry below gives a single TCR beta chain sequence along with its context. These data are taken from a study of blood T cell repertoires in COVID-19. Across the whole study: COVID-19 samples collected from the United States, Italy and Spain covered acute and convalescent phases.

The CDR3 sequence is 14 residues long. In germline, CDR1 is SGHAT, CDR2 FQNNGV. V lost 5 bases and J lost 5, with 13 bases in between. Cohorts were based on clinical histories the participants reported. Methods used by the authors: Reference gene primer amplification yielded estimated nucleated cell counts. Assay used: immunoSEQ multiplex PCR; TCRdb lists only in-frame clones, some missing. V and J calls and clone size are those listed in that table; D and trimming were worked out from the DNA. The sample consists of tens of thousands of clones, about 89% of them appearing once. The specimen sequenced was PBMCs or T cells enriched from blood (not recorded which). This sequence joins TRBV11-2 and TRBJ1-3; unclear D gene. This clonotype was obtained from a woman aged 45 to 65 with acute COVID-19. For the CDR3, the DNA is TGTGCCAGCAGCACCCAGTCTTTCAGAAACACCATATATTTT. Translation gives CASSTQSFRNTIYF.